Following are 21 T cell receptor beta chains from one sample sequenced in a study of patients and donors after allogeneic stem cell transplantation. In TCRdb, the RT-PCR reads were re-called with MiXCR into one record per CDR3 protein. The profile shows approximately 410,000 distinct CDR3 sequences, approximately 16% of them singletons. What was sequenced was blood, either unsorted or a sorted T cell fraction (not recorded which). The receptor source for this set is a human donor who was either an allogeneic HSCT recipient or a stem cell or donor lymphocyte infusion donor (not recorded which). It is not recorded whose cells these are; they may come from a transplant donor.

The J gene is TRBJ1-1, the V gene TRBV11-2; D may be TRBD1 (6 bases). This CDR3 spans 13 amino acids. V was clipped by 1 base and J by 10 bases, with 13 bases between them. Looked up from germline, CDR1 is SGHAT and CDR2 is FQNNGV. CDR3 nucleotides: TGTGCCAGCAGCTTAGTAGGGGGGGCACGAGCTTTCTTT. Translating gives CASSLVGGARAFF.

The rearrangement uses TRBV7-9 and TRBJ1-1; a weak D match, TRBD1 (5 bases). This CDR3 region has 15 residues. Trimming pared 1 base from V and 1 base from J, leaving 10 bases between. Germline CDR1 reads SEHNR; CDR2 reads FQNEAQ (reference sequence). CDR3: CASSLDGGGNTEAFF. CDR3 DNA: TGTGCCAGCAGCTTAGACGGGGGTGGGAACACTGAAGCTTTCTTT.

V is TRBV20-1 and J is TRBJ1-2; perhaps TRBD1 as D (6 bases). V lost 1 base and J 8 bases, leaving 14 bases between the germline ends. The CDR3 totals 13 residues. Looked up from germline, CDR1 is DFQATT and CDR2 is SNEGSKA (reference sequence). The CDR3: CSARVGGKGGYTF. The CDR3 nucleotides read TGCAGTGCTAGAGTTGGGGGCAAGGGGGGCTACACCTTC.

The V call is TRBV19, the J call TRBJ1-2, with a possible D match to TRBD1 (5 bases). This CDR3 has 11 residues. In germline, CDR1 is LNHDA, CDR2 SQIVND (reference sequence). V was cut by 2 bases and J by 10 bases, with 8 bases left in between. The CDR3 protein is CASSIIGAYTF. In DNA, the CDR3 is TGTGCCAGTAGTATAATAGGGGCCTACACCTTC.

The rearrangement links TRBV5-6 to TRBJ1-1, with 8 nucleotides matching TRBD1. Germline V gene data show CDR1 as SGHDT and CDR2 as YYEEEE. This CDR3 contains 16 residues. The J segment lost 5 bases and the V segment lost 0 bases, leaving 9 bases of the junction unmatched. CDR3 in amino acids: CASSLVAGGRRTEAFF. The CDR3 coding sequence is TGTGCCAGCAGCTTGGTGGCAGGGGGCAGGAGGACTGAAGCTTTCTTT.

This clonotype was observed a few times. CDR3 in amino acids: CASSLDPVPNQPQHF. CDR3 DNA: TGTGCCAGCAGCTTGGACCCCGTCCCCAATCAGCCCCAGCATTTT. V usage is TRBV9 and J usage is TRBJ1-5, with unresolved D. V was pared by 4 bases and J by 3 bases, with 14 bases between. Germline V gene lookup returns CDR1 SGDLS and CDR2 YYNGEE. CDR3 size: 15 residues. Based on the CDR3 plus reference TRBV9 and TRBJ1-5, the full variable domain is DSGVTQTPKHLITATGQRVTLRCSPRSGDLSVYWYQQSLDQGLQFLIQYYNGEERAKGNILERFSAQQFPDLHSELNLSSLELGDSALYFCASSLDPVPNQPQHFGDGTRLSIL.

This clonotype was detected ten times or more. The rearrangement links TRBV4-3 to TRBJ1-2; TRBD1 matches at 8 bases. CDR1 is LGHNA, CDR2 YSLEER, per germline. This CDR3 is 15 amino acids long. The V gene end was trimmed by 0 bases and the J gene end by 4 bases; junction bases not matched to a gene: 4. The CDR3: CASSQEGTGPYGYTF. The CDR3 coding sequence is TGCGCCAGCAGCCAAGAGGGGACAGGCCCCTATGGCTACACCTTC.

Comment on this clonotype: One end of the junction fails to match germline, which may point to a read error. V gene TRBV6-1 combines with J gene TRBJ1-4; D may be TRBD1 (5 bases). The V gene's germline CDR1 is MNHNS and CDR2 SASEGT. This CDR3 region has 14 residues. CDR3 loop: CASSPTSGTGTGVF. Written as DNA, the CDR3 is TGTGCCAGCAGTCCCACGAGTGGGACCGGGACGGGGGTTTTT.

This clonotype was observed at least ten times. The V call is TRBV5-1, the J call TRBJ1-4; a weak D match, TRBD1 (5 bases). CDR1 and CDR2 from the germline V gene are SGHRS and YFSETQ. This CDR3 comprises 17 residues. The V and J ends lost 3 bases and 0 bases respectively, with 15 bases between them. The DNA of the CDR3 is TGCGCCAGCAGCTCAGGGCTCAATACTGCAACTAATGAAAAACTGTTTTTT. Translating gives CASSSGLNTATNEKLFF.

V gene TRBV27 combines with J gene TRBJ2-7, with D possibly being TRBD1 (6 bases). Germline CDR1 MNHEY, CDR2 SMNVEV (reference sequence). The CDR3 length is 13 residues. Deletions cut 2 bases from V and 4 bases from J, with 9 bases between. The CDR3 DNA reads TGTGCCAGCAGTTTACTCGGACAGTACGAGCAGTACTTC. Translated, it gives CASSLLGQYEQYF.

This clonotype came up many times. The chain is built from TRBV29-1 and TRBJ1-1, with a weak D call TRBD1 (5 bases). Trimming removed 7 bases at V and 5 bases at J, with 14 bases between. CDR1 is SQVTM and CDR2 is ANQGSEA in the germline V gene. This CDR3 has 12 amino acids. CDR3 region: CSASSGLTEAFF. The CDR3 coding sequence is TGCAGCGCATCTTCAGGGTTGACTGAAGCTTTCTTT.

This chain links TRBV12-3 or TRBV12-4 with TRBJ1-6, with D uncertain. The CDR3 is 14 amino acids. The V end lost 3 bases, the J end lost 0 bases, and 3 bases lay between the germline ends. The CDR3 coding sequence is TGTGCCAGCAGTTTCCACTCCTATAATTCACCCCTCCACTTT. This encodes CASSFHSYNSPLHF.

The V call is TRBV5-6, the J call TRBJ1-1, with D perhaps matching TRBD1 (6 bases). Germline V lookup: CDR1 SGHDT, CDR2 YYEEEE. V lost 2 bases, J lost 5 bases, and 16 bases lay in between. This CDR3 has 15 amino acids. The CDR3 sequence: CASSLGQGMWTEAFF. CDR3 coding DNA: TGTGCCAGCAGCTTAGGCCAGGGGATGTGGACTGAAGCTTTCTTT.

In DNA, the CDR3 is TGTGCCAGCAGCACCACGGGACTAGCGGTCTTCACAGATACGCAGTATTTT. Translated, it gives CASSTTGLAVFTDTQYF. This sequence joins TRBV7-2 and TRBJ2-3; TRBD2 matches 11 bases. The V segment lost 5 bases and the J segment 2 bases; nucleotides outside the gene matches: 9. The germline CDR1 and CDR2 sequences are SGHTA and FQGNSA. This CDR3 region has 17 residues.

The chain joins TRBV24-1 to TRBJ2-5; D remains unclear. Trimming pared 7 bases from V and 0 bases from J, leaving 5 bases between. The CDR3 has 12 amino acids. Looked up from germline, CDR1 is KGHDR and CDR2 is SFDVKD. For the CDR3, the DNA is TGTGCCACCAGCCTAGACCAAGAGACCCAGTACTTC. Translating it yields CATSLDQETQYF.

A few counts support this clonotype. The chain employs TRBV12-3 or TRBV12-4 and TRBJ2-2; D gene ambiguous. Trimming cost V 9 bases and J 1 base, with 12 bases left between them. The CDR3 contains 14 residues. The CDR3 protein is CASSLIMNTGELFF. Here the CDR3 DNA reads TGTGCCAGTTCCCTTATAATGAACACCGGGGAGCTGTTTTTT.

The rearrangement uses TRBV7-2 and TRBJ2-1; TRBD1 or TRBD2 may be the D gene (6 bases each). Trimming stripped 5 bases from V and 2 bases from J, with 16 bases between. This CDR3 comprises 16 residues. Germline lookup yields CDR1 SGHTA and CDR2 FQGNSA. DNA for the CDR3: TGTGCCAGCAGCCAAGCCCAGGGGAGGCCCTACAATGAGCAGTTCTTC. It specifies CASSQAQGRPYNEQFF.

The chain links TRBV15 to TRBJ2-7; a weak D match, TRBD1 (5 bases). CDR3 length: 17 amino acids. V was clipped by 1 base and J by 0 bases, with 16 bases between them. The germline gives CDR1 LNHNV, CDR2 YYDKDF (reference sequence). The CDR3 loop reads CATSRGMGQASSYEQYF. CDR3 DNA sequence: TGTGCCACCAGCAGAGGGATGGGGCAGGCCAGCTCCTACGAGCAGTACTTC.

This clonotype has more than one count but fewer than ten. This chain links TRBV7-2 with TRBJ2-5; D is perhaps TRBD2 (6 bases). The V gene lost 2 bases and the J gene lost 0 bases, with 10 bases spanning the gap. CDR3 size: 15 residues. Germline-derived CDR1 and CDR2 are SGHTA and FQGNSA. The CDR3 here is CASSLWGRNQETQYF. The CDR3 DNA is TGTGCCAGCAGCTTATGGGGGAGGAACCAAGAGACCCAGTACTTC.

The genes are TRBV16 and TRBJ2-5; D is uncertain. Trimming cost V 4 bases and J 6 bases, with 12 bases left between them. CDR1 KGHSY and CDR2 FQNENV come from the germline V gene. The CDR3 extends over 13 amino acids. CDR3 loop: CASSPQQRQTQYF. Here the CDR3 DNA reads TGTGCCAGCAGCCCCCAACAGAGACAGACCCAGTACTTC. Based on the CDR3 plus reference TRBV16 and TRBJ2-5, the full variable domain is GEEVAQTPKHLVRGEGQKAKLYCAPIKGHSYVFWYQQVLKNEFKFLISFQNENVFDETGMPKERFSAKCLPNSPCSLEIQATKLEDSAVYFCASSPQQRQTQYFGPGTRLLVL.

This clonotype showed up just once. The conserved phenylalanine or tryptophan is not found at the CDR3 terminus, so this likely reflects a read error. The chain links TRBV4-1 to TRBJ1-2, with TRBD1 matching 8 bases. The CDR3 has 15 amino acids. With V trimmed by 3 bases and J by 4 bases, 7 bases remained unmatched. Germline V gene sequence: CDR1 MGHRA, CDR2 YSYEKL. In DNA form, the CDR3 reads TGCGCCAGCAGCCAGGCCACGGACAGGGCCTATGGCTACACCGTC. Its translation: CASSQATDRAYGYTV.